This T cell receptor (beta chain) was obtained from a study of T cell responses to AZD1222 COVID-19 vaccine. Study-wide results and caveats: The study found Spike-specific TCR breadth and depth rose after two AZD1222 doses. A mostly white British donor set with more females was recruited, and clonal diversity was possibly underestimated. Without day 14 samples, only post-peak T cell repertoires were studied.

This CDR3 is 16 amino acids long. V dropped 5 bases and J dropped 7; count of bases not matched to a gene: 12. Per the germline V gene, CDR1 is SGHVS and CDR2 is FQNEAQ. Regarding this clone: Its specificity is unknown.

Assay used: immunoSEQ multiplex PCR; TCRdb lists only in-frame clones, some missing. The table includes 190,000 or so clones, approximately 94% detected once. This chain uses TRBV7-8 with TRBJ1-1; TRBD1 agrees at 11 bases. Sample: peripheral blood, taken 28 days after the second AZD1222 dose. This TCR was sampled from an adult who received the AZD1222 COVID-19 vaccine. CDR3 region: CASSGRDRGRGNEAFF. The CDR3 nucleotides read TGTGCCAGCAGCGGAAGGGACAGGGGGAGGGGGAATGAAGCTTTCTTT.